This is a list of T cell receptor beta chains from one sample in a study of neurological immune-mediated disorders. TCRdb re-analysed the 5' RACE reads in MiXCR, keeping a single row per CDR3 protein. The table includes 45,000 or so distinct CDR3 sequences, more than 9.5% detected once. Sequencing used PBMCs. These receptors originate from a female donor in good health. CDR3s include the opening cysteine and the closing phenylalanine or tryptophan. D genes are given only for firm matches. Expanded clones get a size class; other rows say once, few or many, or leave the size out.

clone_size	d_call	v_call	j_call	cdr3_aa	cdr3_nt
many	TRBD1	TRBV6-5	TRBJ1-2	CASRHTGGGYGYTF	TGTGCCAGCAGACACACAGGGGGCGGCTATGGCTACACCTTC
many	NA	TRBV6-5	TRBJ2-6	CASSYDGTANVLTF	TGTGCCAGCAGTTACGACGGGACGGCCAACGTCCTGACTTTC
many	NA	TRBV7-6	TRBJ1-2	CASSLDQGTGYTF	TGTGCCAGCAGTTTAGATCAGGGTACGGGCTACACCTTC
many	NA	TRBV7-9	TRBJ1-1	CASSPIISYRAGTEAFF	TGTGCCAGCAGCCCCATAATCTCATACAGGGCGGGTACTGAAGCTTTCTTT
many	NA	TRBV6-2/TRBV6-3	TRBJ2-1	CASSYEEPGSRSYNEQFF	TGTGCCAGCAGTTACGAGGAACCCGGGAGTAGATCCTACAATGAGCAGTTCTTC
many	NA	TRBV12-3/TRBV12-4	TRBJ2-2	CASKKTENTGELFF	TGTGCCAGCAAGAAGACGGAGAACACCGGGGAGCTGTTTTTT
NA	TRBD2	TRBV9	TRBJ2-1	CASSESGSSYNEQFF	TGTGCCAGCAGCGAGAGCGGGAGCTCCTACAATGAGCAGTTCTTC
NA	NA	TRBV7-6	TRBJ2-1	CASSLGWGEVRNEQFF	TGTGCCAGCAGCTTAGGGTGGGGGGAGGTTCGTAATGAGCAGTTCTTC
many	NA	TRBV7-9	TRBJ1-6	CASSLDEGYSPLHF	TGTGCCAGCAGCTTAGATGAGGGGTATTCACCCCTCCACTTT
NA	NA	TRBV12-3/TRBV12-4	TRBJ2-1	CASSPMTGSYNEQFF	TGTGCCAGCAGTCCCATGACAGGCTCATACAATGAGCAGTTCTTC
many	TRBD1	TRBV29-1	TRBJ2-1	CSVGTGNEQFF	TGCAGCGTCGGGACAGGGAATGAGCAGTTCTTC
many	TRBD1	TRBV2	TRBJ1-5	CASSEAPGGVLYSNQPQHF	TGTGCCAGCAGTGAAGCGCCAGGGGGCGTATTGTATAGCAATCAGCCCCAGCATTTT
few	NA	TRBV20-1	TRBJ2-1	CSAGDPSRNNEQFF	TGCAGTGCTGGAGATCCTAGCCGGAACAATGAGCAGTTCTTC
many	NA	TRBV6-2/TRBV6-3	TRBJ2-5	CASSRETQYF	TGTGCCAGCAGTCGGGAGACCCAGTACTTC
many	NA	TRBV7-6	TRBJ1-5	CASSLDSNQPQHF	TGTGCCAGCAGCTTAGATAGCAATCAGCCCCAGCATTTT
many	NA	TRBV20-1	TRBJ1-2	CSAPIANYGYTF	TGCAGTGCTCCAATAGCTAACTATGGCTACACCTTC
many	TRBD2	TRBV4-2	TRBJ2-1	CASSYSSGLYNEQFF	TGTGCCAGCAGCTATTCTAGCGGACTGTACAATGAGCAGTTCTTC
many	TRBD1	TRBV4-1	TRBJ2-2	CASSRDRDRGRTTNTGELFF	TGCGCCAGCAGCCGAGACCGGGACAGGGGCCGGACAACGAACACCGGGGAGCTGTTTTTT
many	TRBD1	TRBV7-9	TRBJ2-1	CASSFKTGTGDNEQFF	TGTGCCAGCAGCTTTAAAACCGGGACAGGGGACAATGAGCAGTTCTTC
many	NA	TRBV11-2	TRBJ2-3	CASSPGLSATDTQYF	TGTGCCAGCAGCCCAGGGTTGTCAGCAACAGATACGCAGTATTTT
many	NA	TRBV4-1	TRBJ1-3	CASSPIGVQGNTIYF	TGCGCCAGCAGCCCTATAGGGGTACAAGGAAACACCATATATTTT
many	NA	TRBV20-1	TRBJ1-1	CSARDLLGVNTEAFF	TGCAGTGCTAGAGATCTCCTCGGGGTAAACACTGAAGCTTTCTTT
many	NA	TRBV2	TRBJ2-1	CASSEGGYSNEQFF	TGTGCCAGCAGTGAAGGGGGGTATTCGAATGAGCAGTTCTTC
many	TRBD1	TRBV7-2	TRBJ2-7	CASSLEGQGIPTYEQYF	TGTGCCAGCAGCTTAGAAGGACAGGGGATTCCCACCTACGAGCAGTACTTC
NA	TRBD2	TRBV7-2	TRBJ2-7	CASSPYRDSGGPQGHEQYF	TGTGCCAGCAGCCCATACCGGGATAGCGGGGGCCCGCAGGGCCACGAGCAGTACTTC
medium-sized	TRBD2	TRBV3-1	TRBJ2-7	CASSPGTSVTYEQYF	TGTGCCAGCAGCCCTGGGACTAGCGTGACCTACGAGCAGTACTTC
few	NA	TRBV15	TRBJ2-7	CATSRDLPFERLPYEQYF	TGTGCCACCAGCAGAGATCTACCCTTCGAGCGGCTTCCCTACGAGCAGTACTTC
many	NA	TRBV18	TRBJ1-3	CASSPTSGNTIYF	TGTGCCAGCTCGCCGACCTCTGGAAACACCATATATTTT
few	NA	TRBV7-6	TRBJ1-1	CASSPLQNTEAFF	TGTGCCAGCAGCCCGCTACAGAACACTGAAGCTTTCTTT
many	NA	TRBV7-3	TRBJ2-6	CASSFVPGHGANVLTF	TGTGCCAGCAGCTTCGTCCCTGGTCACGGGGCCAACGTCCTGACTTTC
many	TRBD2	TRBV12-3/TRBV12-4	TRBJ2-3	CASSTSGLSTDTQYF	TGTGCCAGCAGCACTAGCGGGCTAAGCACAGATACGCAGTATTTT
few	TRBD1	TRBV7-2	TRBJ2-7	CASSLVPGGVYEQYF	TGTGCCAGCAGCTTAGTGCCAGGGGGCGTTTACGAGCAGTACTTC
many	NA	TRBV5-5	TRBJ2-1	CASSLVVYNFNEQFF	TGTGCCAGCAGCTTGGTGGTTTACAATTTCAATGAGCAGTTCTTC
many	TRBD2	TRBV30	TRBJ2-7	CAWSGGGSSYEQYF	TGTGCCTGGAGTGGCGGGGGGTCGTCCTACGAGCAGTACTTC
many	TRBD2	TRBV2	TRBJ2-2	CASRPPSGRVTGELFF	TGTGCCAGCAGACCCCCTAGCGGGAGGGTCACCGGGGAGCTGTTTTTT
many	NA	TRBV20-1	TRBJ2-7	CSARGATSYEQYF	TGCAGTGCTCGGGGGGCTACCTCCTACGAGCAGTACTTC
NA	NA	TRBV11-3	TRBJ1-1	CASSSGRGAPEAFF	TGTGCCAGCAGCTCCGGGAGGGGAGCACCCGAAGCTTTCTTT
many	NA	TRBV7-2	TRBJ2-7	CASSFGGPSYEQYF	TGTGCCAGCAGCTTTGGGGGGCCCTCCTACGAGCAGTACTTC
many	NA	TRBV5-1	TRBJ1-1	CASSLAPSSDTEAFF	TGCGCCAGCAGCTTGGCCCCATCAAGCGACACTGAAGCTTTCTTT
many	TRBD1	TRBV7-3	TRBJ1-2	CASSWTGGNYGYTF	TGTGCCAGCAGCTGGACAGGGGGTAACTATGGCTACACCTTC
many	NA	TRBV6-5	TRBJ2-7	CASSTQGHDAYEQYF	TGTGCCAGCAGTACCCAGGGACACGACGCCTACGAGCAGTACTTC
many	TRBD1	TRBV5-1	TRBJ2-7	CASSQTPGQGTMYEQYF	TGCGCCAGCAGCCAAACACCGGGACAGGGGACTATGTACGAGCAGTACTTC
many	TRBD1	TRBV11-2	TRBJ2-1	CASSRGTGPDNEQFF	TGTGCCAGCAGCAGGGGGACAGGCCCTGACAATGAGCAGTTCTTC
many	NA	TRBV7-9	TRBJ1-3	CASSFLGQASGNTIYF	TGTGCCAGCAGCTTCCTGGGACAAGCTTCTGGAAACACCATATATTTT
many	TRBD1	TRBV24-1	TRBJ2-2	CATSQGQGANTGELFF	TGTGCCACCAGCCAAGGACAGGGGGCGAACACCGGGGAGCTGTTTTTT
NA	NA	TRBV12-3/TRBV12-4	TRBJ2-7	CASSGTPREQYF	TGTGCCAGCAGTGGGACTCCGCGGGAGCAGTACTTC
few	NA	TRBV7-9	TRBJ2-3	CASSLDTDTQYF	TGTGCCAGCAGCTTAGATACAGATACGCAGTATTTT
many	NA	TRBV20-1	TRBJ2-3	CSASKRVSVSTDTQYF	TGCAGTGCTAGCAAACGAGTGTCAGTTAGCACAGATACGCAGTATTTT
NA	TRBD1	TRBV6-6	TRBJ2-2	CASGNRGAGELFF	TGTGCCAGCGGGAACAGGGGTGCCGGTGAGCTGTTTTTT
few	NA	TRBV10-3	TRBJ2-7	CAIQTGSGLAYEQYF	TGTGCCATCCAAACCGGCAGCGGCCTAGCTTACGAGCAGTACTTC
many	NA	TRBV7-3	TRBJ1-1	CASSLTGRGDTEAFF	TGTGCCAGCAGCTTAACGGGCCGGGGAGACACTGAAGCTTTCTTT